This T cell receptor beta chain is drawn from a study of cytomegalovirus exposure and HLA in healthy donors. While unrecorded immune exposures were likely, the donors were nominally healthy when sampled. A word on this clone: Its matching antigen is unknown.

With 60 Vbeta and 13 Jbeta primers, the PCR was carried out. Sequenced by immunoSEQ multiplex PCR; TCRdb stores in-frame clones only, minus some. The sample carries around 200,000 clones, over 60% recorded once. Overall study results and limits: The study labeled more than 150 TCR beta chains cytomegalovirus-associated. It has been reported that TCR beta sequences accurately predicted the HLA-A and HLA-B alleles of most subjects.

Trimming left V 4 bases short and J 2 bases short, with 12 bases between. CDR1 is MNHEY, CDR2 SMNVEV, per germline (reference sequence). The CDR3 length is 14 residues. The chain uses TRBV27 and TRBJ2-7; the D is unclear. This TCR derives from a male donor in good health and CMV-seronegative. Input material: PBMCs. CDR3 protein: CASSSVRSAYEQYF. CDR3 nucleotides: TGTGCCAGCAGTTCCGTAAGGAGTGCCTACGAGCAGTACTTC.